These 23 T cell receptor beta chains came from one sample sequenced in a study of T cell repertoires in ileal Crohn's disease. Clones were sequenced by immunoSEQ multiplex PCR, and TCRdb holds only the in-frame ones, with some missing. This sample carries 3,000 to 3,500 clones, about nine tenths of them seen once, and the ten largest clones take 2% to 2.5%. As for time point: neoterminal ileum biopsy at postoperative endoscopy, about 6 months after surgery. The specimen sequenced was ileal tissue. The source is an adult with Crohn's disease.

The chain joins TRBV4-1 to TRBJ2-7; D is ambiguous. Germline CDR1 is MGHRA and CDR2 is YSYEKL. V was trimmed by 2 bases and J by 0 bases, leaving 5 bases between them. The CDR3 has 13 amino acids. CDR3 loop: CASSQTASYEQYF. The CDR3 DNA is TGCGCCAGCAGCCAAACGGCCTCCTACGAGCAGTACTTC.

This chain connects TRBV28 to TRBJ1-2; D may be TRBD1 (6 bases). The length of the CDR3 is 14 residues. The V end lost 2 bases, the J end lost 2 bases, and 9 bases lay between the germline ends. Germline V gene data show CDR1 as MDHEN and CDR2 as SYDVKM. The CDR3 is CASSLGGPNYGYTF. The CDR3 DNA sequence: TGTGCCAGCAGTTTAGGGGGGCCGAACTATGGCTACACCTTC.

About this clone: At one end the junction does not follow the germline gene, possibly because of a read error. The chain links TRBV6-1 to TRBJ2-7, with TRBD1 as a possible D gene (5 bases). Germline assignment: CDR1 MNHNS and CDR2 SASEGT. The CDR3 loop spans 10 amino acids. The CDR3: CASSGQQSSF. The CDR3 DNA follows: TGTGCCAGCAGTGGACAGCAAAGTAGCTTC.

This chain links TRBV28 with TRBJ1-5; TRBD1 matches at 10 bases. The V segment lost 6 bases and the J segment 6 bases; nucleotides outside the gene matches: 5. From germline, CDR1 is MDHEN and CDR2 SYDVKM. The CDR3 has 14 amino acids. This chain's CDR3 is CASRWTGGSQPQHF. The CDR3 DNA follows: TGTGCCAGCAGATGGACAGGGGGGAGTCAGCCCCAGCATTTT.

The CDR3: CASSRTSGRGETQYF. The CDR3 bases are TGTGCCAGCTCCAGGACTAGCGGGAGGGGGGAGACCCAGTACTTC. This chain connects TRBV28 to TRBJ2-5, with 15 bases that match TRBD2. Germline CDR1 reads MDHEN; CDR2 reads SYDVKM. V was clipped by 8 bases and J by 5 bases; unmatched bases: 6. This CDR3 comprises 15 residues. Full variable domain (rest looked up from reference TRBV28 and TRBJ2-5): DVKVTQSSRYLVKRTGEKVFLECVQDMDHENMFWYRQDPGLGLRLIYFSYDVKMKEKGDIPEGYSVSREKKERFSLILESASTNQTSMYLCASSRTSGRGETQYFGPGTRLLVL.

The genes are TRBV18 and TRBJ2-5; a weak D match, TRBD1 (6 bases). CDR3 length: 18 amino acids. Trimming shortened V by 3 bases and J by 2 bases, and 22 bases separated the two germline ends. The germline V gene has CDR1 KGHSH and CDR2 LQKENI. The DNA for the CDR3 is TGTGCCAGCTCACCCGGGCAGGGGTTCTGGAATACGCAAGAGACCCAGTACTTC. Its translation is CASSPGQGFWNTQETQYF.

This clone was counted only a few times. This chain uses TRBV9 with TRBJ2-6; a weak D match, TRBD2 (5 bases). The CDR3 runs 15 residues. Germline-derived CDR1 and CDR2 are SGDLS and YYNGEE. The ends were cut back, 3 bases at V and 1 base at J, with 8 bases in the middle. In DNA, the CDR3 is TGTGCCAGCAGCGATTGGAGGTCTGGGGCCAACGTCCTGACTTTC. Amino acid sequence: CASSDWRSGANVLTF.

This chain uses TRBV6-5 with TRBJ2-1; 14 bases align to TRBD2. J was trimmed by 8 bases and V by 0 bases; bases with no gene match: 3. This CDR3 is built from 16 residues. Looked up from germline, CDR1 is MNHEY and CDR2 is SVGAGI. The CDR3, as DNA: TGTGCCAGCAGTTACTCCGGGACTAGCGGGGGCTATGAGCAGTTCTTC. Translated: CASSYSGTSGGYEQFF.

The chain couples TRBV28 to TRBJ2-7, with D uncertain. Germline CDR1 MDHEN, CDR2 SYDVKM. Trimming took off 4 bases at V and 2 bases at J, with 6 bases between the two ends. CDR3 size: 12 residues. CDR3 region: CASSSNTYEQYF. The CDR3 DNA reads as TGTGCCAGCAGTTCTAACACCTACGAGCAGTACTTC. The entire variable domain, with the rest obtained from reference TRBV28 and TRBJ2-7, is as follows: DVKVTQSSRYLVKRTGEKVFLECVQDMDHENMFWYRQDPGLGLRLIYFSYDVKMKEKGDIPEGYSVSREKKERFSLILESASTNQTSMYLCASSSNTYEQYFGPGTRLTVT.

The V call is TRBV5-8, the J call TRBJ1-2; no firm D call. V lost 0 bases and J 2 bases, leaving 5 bases between the germline ends. The germline V gene encodes CDR1 SGHTS and CDR2 YDEGEE. The CDR3 sequence is 13 residues long. For the CDR3, the DNA is TGTGCCAGCAGCTTGGGGGCCAACTATGGCTACACCTTC. Its protein product is CASSLGANYGYTF. The variable domain in full, completed from reference TRBV5-8 and TRBJ1-2, reads EAGVTQSPTHLIKTRGQQATLRCSPISGHTSVYWYQQALGLGLQFLLWYDEGEERNRGNFPPRFSGRQFPNYSSELNVNALELEDSALYLCASSLGANYGYTFGSGTRLTVV.

V and J are TRBV27 and TRBJ1-2; D perhaps matches TRBD1 (6 bases). Trimming took off 0 bases at V and 8 bases at J, with 16 bases between the two ends. The CDR3 runs 15 residues. CDR1 and CDR2 (germline): MNHEY, SMNVEV (reference sequence). CDR3 residues: CASSLSTTGSGGYTF. CDR3 bases: TGTGCCAGCAGTTTATCGACGACAGGATCAGGGGGCTACACCTTC.

The rearrangement joins TRBV6-1 to TRBJ1-5; TRBD1 matches 8 bases. This CDR3 contains 15 residues. Unmatched junction bases numbered 13, after V lost 8 bases and J lost 7 bases. Germline CDR1 and CDR2: MNHNS and SASEGT. The CDR3 DNA reads as TGTGCCAGCCGAATAAGTCAGGGGGCCGGGCAGCCCCAGCATTTT. As protein: CASRISQGAGQPQHF.

The CDR3 protein is CASSPQVSGNTEAFF. The CDR3 nucleotides read TGTGCCAGCTCCCCTCAGGTGTCTGGGAACACTGAAGCTTTCTTT. This chain uses TRBV6-6 with TRBJ1-1; D not resolved. Looked up from germline, CDR1 is MNHNY and CDR2 is SVGAGI (reference sequence). The length of the CDR3 is 15 residues. The germline V and J ends were trimmed by 8 bases and 1 base, with 17 bases remaining between them.

Only one count was recorded for this clone. The chain links TRBV6-1 to TRBJ2-1; 8 positions match TRBD2. The CDR3 spans 15 residues. Unmatched junction bases numbered 8, after V lost 3 bases and J lost 7 bases. Germline-derived CDR1 and CDR2 are MNHNS and SASEGT. This CDR3 reads CASSEWLAGKNEQFF. The CDR3 nucleotides are TGTGCCAGCAGTGAGTGGCTAGCGGGCAAGAATGAGCAGTTCTTC.

The chain employs TRBV5-1 and TRBJ2-7; D is uncertain. V lost 0 bases and J lost 2, with 9 bases in between. The CDR3 consists of 14 residues. Germline assignment: CDR1 SGHRS and CDR2 YFSETQ. The CDR3 is CASSLVSSTYEQYF. The CDR3 DNA is TGCGCCAGCAGCTTGGTGTCCAGCACCTACGAGCAGTACTTC.

This chain joins TRBV9 and TRBJ2-1, with 8 bases fitting TRBD2. The length of the CDR3 is 15 residues. V dropped 0 bases and J dropped 6; count of bases not matched to a gene: 5. CDR1 is SGDLS, CDR2 YYNGEE, per germline. The CDR3 protein is CASSVAGGPGNEQFF. The CDR3, as DNA: TGTGCCAGCAGCGTAGCGGGAGGGCCCGGCAATGAGCAGTTCTTC.

A single count supports this clone. The chain links TRBV6-5 to TRBJ1-2; TRBD1 matches at 7 bases. The CDR3 covers 15 residues. With V trimmed by 5 bases and J by 1 base, 7 bases remained unmatched. Germline V lookup: CDR1 MNHEY, CDR2 SVGAGI. The CDR3 nucleotides are TGTGCCAGCAGTCACCGACAGGGCGGTAACTATGGCTACACCTTC. Amino acid sequence: CASSHRQGGNYGYTF.

The chain carries TRBV4-2 and TRBJ2-2, with D possibly being TRBD2 (5 bases). Germline assignment: CDR1 LGHNA and CDR2 YNFKEQ. V lost 0 bases to trimming and J lost 1 base, with 9 bases between them. The CDR3 consists of 16 residues. This CDR3 is CASSQERARNTGELFF. Written as DNA, the CDR3 is TGTGCCAGCAGCCAAGAGAGGGCAAGGAACACCGGGGAGCTGTTTTTT.

This chain uses TRBV6-5 with TRBJ2-1; D not certain. CDR1 MNHEY and CDR2 SVGAGI come from the germline V gene. This CDR3 has 14 residues. V lost 0 bases, J lost 2 bases, and 5 bases lay in between. The chain's CDR3 is CASSYSTAYNEQFF. The DNA of the CDR3 is TGTGCCAGCAGTTACTCGACGGCCTACAATGAGCAGTTCTTC.

V and J are TRBV6-6 and TRBJ2-7; 10 bases align to TRBD2. The CDR3 consists of 14 residues. With V trimmed by 4 bases and J by 2 bases, 2 bases remained unmatched. Germline CDR1 and CDR2: MNHNY and SVGAGI (reference sequence). Written as DNA, the CDR3 is TGTGCCAGCAGTTTAAGCGGGGGGGCCTACGAGCAGTACTTC. It yields the protein CASSLSGGAYEQYF.

V and J are TRBV9 and TRBJ2-5, with 9 nucleotides matching TRBD1. CDR3 length equals 15 residues. V lost 0 bases and J lost 5; bases outside the gene matches: 5. Germline V CDR1 and CDR2: SGDLS, YYNGEE. CDR3 coding DNA: TGTGCCAGCAGCGTAGCCGGACAGGGGAGGGAGACCCAGTACTTC. This translates into CASSVAGQGRETQYF.

This clone occurred a few times. The rearrangement joins TRBV4-1 to TRBJ2-5, with 11 bases matching TRBD2. The germline CDR1 and CDR2 sequences are MGHRA and YSYEKL. This CDR3 is built from 16 residues. With V trimmed by 4 bases and J by 5 bases, 9 bases remained unmatched. The CDR3 sequence: CASSPTRSGGGETQYF. For the CDR3, the DNA is TGCGCCAGCAGCCCTACCCGTAGCGGGGGGGGCGAGACCCAGTACTTC.

The chain has TRBV10-3 and TRBJ1-2; D possibly corresponds to TRBD1 (5 bases). This CDR3 region has 13 residues. V dropped 3 bases and J dropped 8 bases, with 13 bases sitting between them. Germline CDR1 ENHRY, CDR2 SYGVKD. The CDR3 DNA follows: TGTGCCATCAGTGACATCCAGGGCAGGGGCTACACCTTC. Protein: CAISDIQGRGYTF.